Included here is one T cell receptor beta chain sequence, with context. Method: immunoSEQ multiplex PCR; TCRdb's copy keeps in-frame clones and lacks some. The sample has 300,000 to 400,000 clones, 70% to 90% seen once; the top ten hold more than 0.95%. The recovered donors of Cohort 3 showed two negative PCRs, clearance, or symptom resolution. This entry comes from a study of blood T cell repertoires in COVID-19. The V gene's germline CDR1 is GTSNPN and CDR2 SVGIG (reference sequence). Germline trimming cut 5 bases from V and 1 base from J; bases unmatched to any gene: 5. CDR3 length equals 14 residues.

The receptor was isolated from a woman aged 18-29 years who had recovered from COVID-19. V and J are TRBV30 and TRBJ1-3; 7 nucleotides match TRBD1. Specimen: PBMCs or T cells enriched from blood (not recorded which). The CDR3 bases are TGTGCCTGGGTATCGACAGGGTCTGGAAACACCATATATTTT. Translation gives CAWVSTGSGNTIYF.